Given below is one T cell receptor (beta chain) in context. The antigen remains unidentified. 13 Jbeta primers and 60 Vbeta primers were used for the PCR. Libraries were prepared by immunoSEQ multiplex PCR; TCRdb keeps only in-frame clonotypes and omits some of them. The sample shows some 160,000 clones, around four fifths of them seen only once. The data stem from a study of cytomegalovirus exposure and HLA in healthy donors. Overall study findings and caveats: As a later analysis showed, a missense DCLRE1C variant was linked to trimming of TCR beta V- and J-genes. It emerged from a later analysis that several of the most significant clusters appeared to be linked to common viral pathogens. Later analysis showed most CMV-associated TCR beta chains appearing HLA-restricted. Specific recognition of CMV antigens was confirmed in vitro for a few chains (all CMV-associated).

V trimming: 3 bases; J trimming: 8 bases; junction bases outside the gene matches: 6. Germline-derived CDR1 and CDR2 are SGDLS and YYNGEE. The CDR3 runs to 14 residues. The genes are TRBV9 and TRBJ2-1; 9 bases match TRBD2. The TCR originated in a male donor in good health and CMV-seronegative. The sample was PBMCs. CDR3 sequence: CASSAASGVDEQFF. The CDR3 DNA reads TGTGCCAGCAGCGCTGCTAGCGGGGTCGATGAGCAGTTCTTC.